The rows below give T cell receptor beta chains drawn from one sample of a study of T cells after yellow fever vaccination. TCRdb called the 5' RACE reads again in MiXCR, with one record for every CDR3 protein. In the table there are hundreds of thousands of distinct CDR3 sequences, approximately 12% of which are singletons. This material consisted of CD4+ T cells sorted from PBMCs, taken 15 days after the yellow fever booster vaccination. These receptors were collected from a man between 18 and 35 years old who received the YFV17D yellow fever vaccine. CDR3s include the opening cysteine and the closing phenylalanine or tryptophan. Each record gives: V gene, clone size, J gene, D gene, CDR3 length, CDR3 protein, CDR3 DNA. The D gene is left open where the match is weak. A row's size may be missing; if present it is once, few, many or a size class.

V: TRBV27; size: many; J: TRBJ1-1; D: TRBD1; length: 13; CDR3: CATRDRPNTEAFF; DNA: TGTGCCACGAGGGACAGGCCGAACACTGAAGCTTTCTTT
V: TRBV5-1; size: .; J: TRBJ1-5; D: .; length: 14; CDR3: CASSSQGGNQPQHF; DNA: TGCGCCAGCAGCTCACAGGGTGGGAATCAGCCCCAGCATTTT
V: TRBV6-6; size: .; J: TRBJ1-5; D: .; length: 15; CDR3: CASRPGLHSNQPQHF; DNA: TGTGCCAGCAGACCGGGACTACATAGCAATCAGCCCCAGCATTTT
V: TRBV2; size: few; J: TRBJ1-1; D: .; length: 12; CDR3: CASIFRGTEAFF; DNA: TGTGCCAGCATCTTTAGGGGCACTGAAGCTTTCTTT
V: TRBV6-5; size: few; J: TRBJ2-7; D: TRBD1; length: 14; CDR3: CASSAGQVTYEQYF; DNA: TGTGCCAGCAGCGCGGGACAGGTGACCTACGAGCAGTACTTC
V: TRBV18; size: .; J: TRBJ1-5; D: .; length: 18; CDR3: CASSPRSSGAAPNQPQHF; DNA: TGTGCCAGCTCACCTAGAAGTTCGGGGGCTGCCCCCAATCAGCCCCAGCATTTT
V: TRBV14; size: .; J: TRBJ2-1; D: .; length: 13; CDR3: CASAPERRGEQFF; DNA: TGTGCCAGCGCACCTGAACGCCGGGGTGAGCAGTTCTTC
V: TRBV6-5; size: few; J: TRBJ2-3; D: .; length: 15; CDR3: CASTPRMGTTDTQYF; DNA: TGTGCCAGCACCCCGAGGATGGGGACCACAGATACGCAGTATTTT
V: TRBV29-1; size: few; J: TRBJ2-1; D: TRBD1; length: 15; CDR3: CSVRKTQTGDDEQFF; DNA: TGCAGCGTCCGCAAAACCCAGACAGGGGACGATGAGCAGTTCTTC
V: TRBV30; size: few; J: TRBJ2-3; D: .; length: 15; CDR3: CAWSVGITSTDTQYF; DNA: TGTGCCTGGAGTGTAGGCATAACTAGCACAGATACGCAGTATTTT
V: TRBV11-2; size: few; J: TRBJ2-1; D: .; length: 14; CDR3: CASSLTDRYNEQFF; DNA: TGTGCCAGCAGCTTAACAGACAGGTACAATGAGCAGTTCTTC
V: TRBV4-2; size: .; J: TRBJ1-2; D: .; length: 16; CDR3: CASSQGEGFWGNGYTF; DNA: TGTGCCAGCAGCCAAGGGGAAGGTTTCTGGGGGAATGGCTACACCTTC
V: TRBV12-3/TRBV12-4; size: .; J: TRBJ1-1; D: .; length: 13; CDR3: CARAGTVNTEAFF; DNA: TGTGCCAGGGCCGGGACGGTGAACACTGAAGCTTTCTTT
V: TRBV5-1; size: .; J: TRBJ2-3; D: TRBD2; length: 18; CDR3: CASSRQGLAGGSTDTQYF; DNA: TGCGCCAGCAGTCGACAGGGACTAGCGGGGGGTAGCACAGATACGCAGTATTTT
V: TRBV10-1; size: .; J: TRBJ2-5; D: TRBD2; length: 15; CDR3: CASSESLAGGETQYF; DNA: TGCGCCAGCAGTGAGTCGTTAGCGGGAGGGGAGACCCAGTACTTC
V: TRBV27; size: .; J: TRBJ1-1; D: .; length: 17; CDR3: CASSHNRGFGMNTEAFF; DNA: TGTGCCAGCAGCCACAATAGGGGGTTCGGCATGAACACTGAAGCTTTCTTT
V: TRBV2; size: few; J: TRBJ2-1; D: .; length: 13; CDR3: CASSEIGYNEQFF; DNA: TGTGCCAGCAGTGAGATTGGCTACAATGAGCAGTTCTTC
V: TRBV24-1; size: .; J: TRBJ1-1; D: TRBD1; length: 16; CDR3: CATRDRGLVENTEAFF; DNA: TGTGCCACCAGAGACAGGGGGCTTGTGGAGAACACTGAAGCTTTCTTT
V: TRBV4-3; size: .; J: TRBJ1-2; D: TRBD1; length: 16; CDR3: CASSQDSTGVPRGYTF; DNA: TGCGCCAGCAGCCAGGACTCGACAGGGGTGCCTCGGGGCTACACCTTC
V: TRBV11-2; size: .; J: TRBJ2-7; D: TRBD2; length: 12; CDR3: CASSLSGSGFFF; DNA: TGTGCCAGCAGCTTAAGTGGTAGCGGGTTTTTCTTC
V: TRBV7-9; size: .; J: TRBJ2-1; D: .; length: 16; CDR3: CASSLAFGAMVHEQFF; DNA: TGTGCCAGCAGCTTAGCTTTTGGAGCCATGGTCCATGAGCAGTTCTTC
V: TRBV5-1; size: many; J: TRBJ2-3; D: .; length: 14; CDR3: CATSGGESKDTQYF; DNA: TGCGCCACCTCTGGAGGGGAGTCGAAGGATACGCAGTATTTT
V: TRBV20-1; size: few; J: TRBJ2-5; D: TRBD2; length: 13; CDR3: CSAMRGVQETQYF; DNA: TGCAGTGCGATGCGGGGGGTCCAAGAGACCCAGTACTTC
V: TRBV20-1; size: few; J: TRBJ1-1; D: .; length: 17; CDR3: CSADRRGPPGPNTEAFF; DNA: TGCAGTGCCGACCGACGGGGGCCCCCAGGGCCGAACACTGAAGCTTTCTTT
V: TRBV11-2; size: .; J: TRBJ2-3; D: TRBD1; length: 15; CDR3: CASSLRTGGTDTQYF; DNA: TGTGCCAGCAGCTTACGGACAGGCGGCACAGATACGCAGTATTTT
V: TRBV6-2/TRBV6-3; size: few; J: TRBJ1-2; D: .; length: 12; CDR3: CASTDTPWGYTF; DNA: TGTGCCAGCACCGACACCCCCTGGGGCTACACCTTC